The 9 T cell receptor beta chains below all came from one sample that was sequenced in a study of Graves' ophthalmopathy and Graves' hyperthyroidism. Using RNA transcripts, the TCR beta CDR3 regions were amplified. HTBI primers served in a first-round RT-PCR, which a second-round multiplex PCR followed. TCRdb fed the multiplex PCR reads into MiXCR, producing one record per CDR3 protein. The data contain 200,000 to 250,000 distinct CDR3 sequences, 45% of them singletons. The specimen sequenced was peripheral blood. The receptors come from an adult man with Graves' ophthalmopathy.

This sequence joins TRBV2 and TRBJ2-7; D remains unclear. CDR1 is SNHLY, CDR2 FYNNEI, per germline. V gave up 6 bases and J gave up 2 bases, with 8 bases separating them. The CDR3 contains 12 residues. The CDR3 region is CASRPQTYEQYF. The CDR3 DNA reads TGTGCCAGCAGGCCACAGACCTACGAGCAGTACTTC.

The chain links TRBV19 to TRBJ1-5, with D unclear. V was pared by 9 bases and J by 0 bases, with 15 bases between. Germline CDR1 is LNHDA and CDR2 is SQIVND (reference sequence). The CDR3 totals 15 residues. This CDR3 reads CASSLDGYSNQPQHF. As DNA, the CDR3 is TGTGCCAGCAGTCTGGACGGTTATAGCAATCAGCCCCAGCATTTT.

This clonotype appeared a few times. The rearrangement joins TRBV29-1 to TRBJ1-1; D is unresolved. Germline-derived CDR1 and CDR2 are SQVTM and ANQGSEA. Between the trimmed V and J ends, which lost 4 bases and 5 bases, there was a span of 11 bases. The CDR3 extends over 12 amino acids. For the CDR3, the DNA is TGCAGCGTTGCCGCATATGGGACTGAAGCTTTCTTT. It encodes CSVAAYGTEAFF.

The chain recombines TRBV7-9 with TRBJ1-2, with TRBD1 as a possible D gene (5 bases). From germline, CDR1 is SEHNR and CDR2 FQNEAQ (reference sequence). The CDR3 extends over 14 amino acids. V was clipped by 0 bases and J by 6 bases, with 11 bases between them. The DNA for the CDR3 is TGTGCCAGCAGCTTAGCGGGACGGACGGATGGCTACACCTTC. As protein: CASSLAGRTDGYTF.

This clonotype appeared many times. The rearrangement links TRBV29-1 to TRBJ1-2; TRBD1 might be the D (6 bases). Per germline, CDR1 SQVTM and CDR2 ANQGSEA. V was clipped by 3 bases and J by 8 bases, with 13 bases between them. There are 12 residues in the CDR3. DNA for the CDR3: TGCAGCGTTGATCATGGACAGAGCGGCTACACCTTC. As protein: CSVDHGQSGYTF.

The chain combines TRBV11-1 with TRBJ1-5; possible D gene TRBD1, 6 bases. V lost 5 bases, J lost 2 bases, and 13 bases lay in between. CDR3 length: 15 amino acids. Germline CDR1 SGHAT, CDR2 FQDESV (reference sequence). The chain's CDR3 is CASSPNRVGNQPQHF. CDR3 bases: TGTGCCAGCAGCCCCAACAGGGTTGGCAATCAGCCCCAGCATTTT.

In the case of this clonotype: An end of the junction differs from the germline gene, which may be a read error. The chain uses TRBV5-1 and TRBJ2-2; a possible D gene is TRBD2 (6 bases). The CDR3 consists of 15 residues. The germline V gene has CDR1 SGHRS and CDR2 YFSETQ. The CDR3 loop is CASSETSRPPGGLFF. The CDR3 DNA reads as TGCGCCAGCAGTGAAACTAGCCGCCCCCCCGGGGGGCTGTTTTTT.

The chain is built from TRBV12-3 or TRBV12-4 and TRBJ2-7; 11 bases agree with TRBD1. The CDR3 runs 14 residues. V trimming: 5 bases; J trimming: 3 bases; junction bases outside the gene matches: 3. The DNA for the CDR3 is TGTGCCAGCAGTACCGGGACAGGGGGCTACGAGCAGTACTTC. It translates to CASSTGTGGYEQYF.

The rearrangement links TRBV2 to TRBJ1-2; maybe TRBD1 (6 bases). This CDR3 has 15 amino acids. Per the germline V gene, CDR1 is SNHLY and CDR2 is FYNNEI. V lost 5 bases, J lost 5 bases, and 18 bases lay in between. CDR3 in DNA: TGTGCCAGCAGTTTCCCATCCAGGGGAAAGTATGGCTACACCTTC. This encodes CASSFPSRGKYGYTF.